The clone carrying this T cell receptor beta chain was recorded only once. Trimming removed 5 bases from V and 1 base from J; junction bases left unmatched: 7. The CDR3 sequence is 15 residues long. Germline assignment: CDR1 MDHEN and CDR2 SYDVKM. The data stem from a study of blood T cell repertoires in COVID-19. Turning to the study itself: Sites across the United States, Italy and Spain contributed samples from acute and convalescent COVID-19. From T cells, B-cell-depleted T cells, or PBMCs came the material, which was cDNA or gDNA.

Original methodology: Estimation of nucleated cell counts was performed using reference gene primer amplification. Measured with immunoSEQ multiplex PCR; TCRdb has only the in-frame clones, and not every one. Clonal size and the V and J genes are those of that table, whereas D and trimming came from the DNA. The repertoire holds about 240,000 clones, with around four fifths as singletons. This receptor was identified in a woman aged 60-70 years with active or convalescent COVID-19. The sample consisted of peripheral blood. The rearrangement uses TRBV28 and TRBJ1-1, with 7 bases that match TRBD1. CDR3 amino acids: CASSVTTGTNTEAFF. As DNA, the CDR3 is TGTGCCAGCAGTGTAACGACAGGGACGAACACTGAAGCTTTCTTT.